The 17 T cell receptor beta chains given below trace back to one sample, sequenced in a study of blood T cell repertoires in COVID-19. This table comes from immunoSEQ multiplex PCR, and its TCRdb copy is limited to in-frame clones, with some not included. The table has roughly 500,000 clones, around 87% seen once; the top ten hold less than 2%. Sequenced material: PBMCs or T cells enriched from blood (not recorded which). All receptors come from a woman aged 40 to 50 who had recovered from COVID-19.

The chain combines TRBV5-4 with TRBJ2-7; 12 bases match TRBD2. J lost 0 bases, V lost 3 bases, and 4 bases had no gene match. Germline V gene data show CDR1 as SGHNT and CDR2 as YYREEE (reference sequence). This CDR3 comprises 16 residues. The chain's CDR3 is CASSSLTSGGSYEQYF. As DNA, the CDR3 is TGTGCCAGCAGCTCCCTGACTAGCGGGGGCTCCTACGAGCAGTACTTC.

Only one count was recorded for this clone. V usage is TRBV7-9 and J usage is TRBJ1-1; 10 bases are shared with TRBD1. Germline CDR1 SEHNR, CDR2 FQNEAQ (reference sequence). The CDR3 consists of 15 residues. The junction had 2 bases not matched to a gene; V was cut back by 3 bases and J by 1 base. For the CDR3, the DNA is TGTGCCAGCAGCTTCGGACAGGGGGAGAACACTGAAGCTTTCTTT. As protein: CASSFGQGENTEAFF.

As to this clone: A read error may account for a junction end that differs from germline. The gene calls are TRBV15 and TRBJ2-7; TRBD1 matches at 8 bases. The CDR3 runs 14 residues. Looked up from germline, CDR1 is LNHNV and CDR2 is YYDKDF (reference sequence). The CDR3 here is CATSGDRGSYEQYF. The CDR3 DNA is TGTGCCACCAGCGGAGACAGGGGTAGCTACGAGCAGTACTTC.

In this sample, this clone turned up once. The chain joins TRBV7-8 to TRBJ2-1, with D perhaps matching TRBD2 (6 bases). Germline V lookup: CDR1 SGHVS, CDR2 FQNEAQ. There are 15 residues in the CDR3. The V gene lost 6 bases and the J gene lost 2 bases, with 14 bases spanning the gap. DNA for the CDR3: TGTGCCAGCAGGACCGGGACTTTTCCCTACAATGAGCAGTTCTTC. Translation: CASRTGTFPYNEQFF.

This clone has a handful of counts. The CDR3 here is CASSPPLRLAVYNEQFF. For the CDR3, the DNA is TGTGCCAGCAGCCCCCCGTTACGACTAGCGGTTTACAATGAGCAGTTCTTC. The chain couples TRBV7-9 to TRBJ2-1; 9 bases line up with TRBD2. V shed 5 bases, J shed 4 bases, and the junction held 12 bases outside the gene matches. The length of the CDR3 is 17 residues. Germline V gene lookup returns CDR1 SEHNR and CDR2 FQNEAQ (reference sequence).

The CDR3 bases are TGTGCCAGCAGCGTACCGGGACTAGCGGATACGCAGTATTTT. This codes for CASSVPGLADTQYF. V gene TRBV5-6 combines with J gene TRBJ2-3; 10 nucleotides match TRBD2. The CDR3 extends over 14 amino acids. Germline-derived CDR1 and CDR2 are SGHDT and YYEEEE. Germline trimming cut 4 bases from V and 6 bases from J; bases unmatched to any gene: 5.

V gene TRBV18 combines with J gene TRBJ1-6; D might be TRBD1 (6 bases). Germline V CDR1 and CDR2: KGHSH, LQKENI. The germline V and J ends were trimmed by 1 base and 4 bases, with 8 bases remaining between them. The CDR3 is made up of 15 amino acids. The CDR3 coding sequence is TGTGCCAGCTCACCACAGGGACAATATAATTCACCCCTCCACTTT. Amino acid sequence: CASSPQGQYNSPLHF.

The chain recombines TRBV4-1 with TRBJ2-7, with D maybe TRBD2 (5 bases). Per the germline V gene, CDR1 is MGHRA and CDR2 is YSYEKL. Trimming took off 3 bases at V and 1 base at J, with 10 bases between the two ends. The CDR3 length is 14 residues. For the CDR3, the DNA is TGCGCCAGCAGCCAGCGGGTCTCTTCCTACGAGCAGTACTTC. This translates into CASSQRVSSYEQYF.

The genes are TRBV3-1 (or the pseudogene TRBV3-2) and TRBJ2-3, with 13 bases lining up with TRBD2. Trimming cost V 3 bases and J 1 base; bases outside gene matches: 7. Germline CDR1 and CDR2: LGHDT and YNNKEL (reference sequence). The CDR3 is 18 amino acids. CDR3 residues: CASSQLLAGGPGTDTQYF. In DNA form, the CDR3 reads TGTGCCAGCAGCCAGCTACTAGCGGGAGGGCCAGGCACAGATACGCAGTATTTT.

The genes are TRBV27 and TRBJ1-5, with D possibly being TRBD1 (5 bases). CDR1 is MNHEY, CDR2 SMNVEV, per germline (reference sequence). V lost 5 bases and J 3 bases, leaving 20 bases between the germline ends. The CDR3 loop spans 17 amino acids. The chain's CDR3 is CASSPALRGAVNQPQHF. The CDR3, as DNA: TGTGCCAGCAGTCCCGCCCTGCGCGGGGCCGTCAATCAGCCCCAGCATTTT.

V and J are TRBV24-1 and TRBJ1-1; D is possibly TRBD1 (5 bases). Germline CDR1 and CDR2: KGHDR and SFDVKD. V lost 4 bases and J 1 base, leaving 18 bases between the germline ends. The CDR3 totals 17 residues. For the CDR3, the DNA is TGTGCCACCAGTGACAACACGGGGGGGTCCGGGAACACTGAAGCTTTCTTT. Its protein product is CATSDNTGGSGNTEAFF.

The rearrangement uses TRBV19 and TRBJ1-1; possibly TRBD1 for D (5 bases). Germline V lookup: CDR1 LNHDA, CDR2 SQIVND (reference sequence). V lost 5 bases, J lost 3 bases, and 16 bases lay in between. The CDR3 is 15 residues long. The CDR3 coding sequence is TGTGCCAGTAGTTTCGACAGCCCAGGGTACACTGAAGCTTTCTTT. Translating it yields CASSFDSPGYTEAFF.

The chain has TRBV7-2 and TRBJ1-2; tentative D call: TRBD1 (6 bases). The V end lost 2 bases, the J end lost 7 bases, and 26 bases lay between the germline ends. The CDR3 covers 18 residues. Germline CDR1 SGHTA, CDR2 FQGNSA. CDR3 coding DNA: TGTGCCAGCAGCTTATCGGGGGGCGAAAAAAAAGGGGTCTCTGGCTACACCTTC. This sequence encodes CASSLSGGEKKGVSGYTF.

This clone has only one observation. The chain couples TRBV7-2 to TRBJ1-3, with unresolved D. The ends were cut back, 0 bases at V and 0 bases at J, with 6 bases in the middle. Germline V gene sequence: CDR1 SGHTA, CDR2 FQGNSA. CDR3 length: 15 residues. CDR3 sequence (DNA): TGTGCCAGCAGCTTAGCCCCCAGCTCTGGAAACACCATATATTTT. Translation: CASSLAPSSGNTIYF.

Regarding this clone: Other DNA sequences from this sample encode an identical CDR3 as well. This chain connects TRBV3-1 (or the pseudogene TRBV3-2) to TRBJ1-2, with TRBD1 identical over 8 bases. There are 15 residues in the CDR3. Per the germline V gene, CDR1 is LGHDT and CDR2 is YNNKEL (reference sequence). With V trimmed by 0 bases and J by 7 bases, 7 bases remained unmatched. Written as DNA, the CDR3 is TGTGCCAGCAGCCAAGATAGGACAGGGCGAGGTGGCTACACCTTC. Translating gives CASSQDRTGRGGYTF.

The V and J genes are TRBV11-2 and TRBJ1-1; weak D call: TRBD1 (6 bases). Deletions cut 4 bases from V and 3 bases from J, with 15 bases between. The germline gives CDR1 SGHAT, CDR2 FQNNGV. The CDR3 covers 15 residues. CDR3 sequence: CASSSTGTIHTEAFF. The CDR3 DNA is TGTGCCAGCAGCTCAACCGGGACAATACACACTGAAGCTTTCTTT.

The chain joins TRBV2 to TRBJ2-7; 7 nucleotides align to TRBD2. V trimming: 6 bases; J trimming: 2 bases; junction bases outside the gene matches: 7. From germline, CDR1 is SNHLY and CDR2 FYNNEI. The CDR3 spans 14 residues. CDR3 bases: TGTGCCAGCAGCGGGACTACACGAACCTACGAGCAGTACTTC. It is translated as CASSGTTRTYEQYF. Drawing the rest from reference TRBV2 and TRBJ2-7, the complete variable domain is EPEVTQTPSHQVTQMGQEVILRCVPISNHLYFYWYRQILGQKVEFLVSFYNNEISEKSEIFDDQFSVERPDGSNFTLKIRSTKLEDSAMYFCASSGTTRTYEQYFGPGTRLTVT.